What follows is one T cell receptor beta chain and its context. What this receptor recognizes is not known. The input lacks base qualities; no much larger clone sits a single base away. The immunoSEQ Assay, a bias-controlled multiplex PCR, was used to amplify TCRbeta CDR3 regions from genomic DNA. In the paper's pipeline: The number of nucleated cells in each sample was estimated by amplification of reference gene primers within the assay. Sequence reads were collapsed and filtered to measure the absolute abundance of every unique TCRbeta CDR3 rearrangement. For each sample, productive Simpson clonality was calculated by taking the square root of Simpson's diversity index across productive rearrangements. Drawn from immuneACCESS, this table holds only the in-frame rearrangements with V and J called that TCRdb kept. Clones are partly lost; checked studies trace under half to an unresolved V gene and leave the rest unexplained. V and J calls and clone size are those listed in that table; D and trimming were worked out from the DNA. The sample table records around 50,000 clones; roughly 88% of these occur just once. Jointly, the top ten make up around 3.2% of the sample.

Whole blood was collected in K2EDTA tubes by collaborating institutions according to the institutions' own protocols. For TCRbeta analysis, collaborator samples were shipped as frozen whole blood, as isolated PBMCs, or as DNA extracted from either sample type. This record comes from a study of blood T cell repertoires in COVID-19 (dated by TCRdb to the early 2020s). At the level of the whole study: Samples from collaborators originated in the United States, Italy and Spain and spanned both the acute and convalescent phases of COVID-19. The prospective study material was composed of cDNA or gDNA derived from T cells, B-cell-depleted T cells, or PBMCs. Subjects who had been exposed to COVID-19, were actively infected with it, or had recovered from it provided the deeply sampled blood TCRbeta repertoires that made up the dataset. The repertoires were released in a freely available public database meant as a resource for research on the immune response to SARS-CoV-2. The samples were drawn from two sources: the first 160 participants of the ongoing ImmuneRACE study, and 1,000 to 1,500 subjects contributed by 6 global collaborators. Nearly every sample came with metadata listing a de-identified subject ID, COVID-19 status, age in years and sex. Where available, HLA class I and class II types were taken from metadata supplied by the sample provider and were not determined by assay-based typing. On the study overall, not on this receptor specifically: How much clinical and demographic metadata was included differed by source and by participant, and the metadata was provided uncurated.

The source is a human donor in a cohort sampled during active COVID-19. Source material: peripheral blood.

CDR3 reads: CASRTVGSGELFF. The sequenced DNA is TGTGCCAGCAGAACGGTTGGTTCCGGGGAGCTGTTTTTT. The chain is encoded by TRBV7-2 joined to TRBJ2-2, with the D gene uncertain. The germline V gene supplies CDR1 SGHTA and CDR2 FQGNSA. The V and J ends are trimmed by 6 bases and 6 bases, leaving 11 bases between them. The CDR3, from cysteine to phenylalanine, totals 13 residues. Only the CDR3 region is kept as DNA, spanning 39 bases read in frame from base 1.